The subject of this entry is one T cell receptor (beta chain). The source of the sample is a study of control samples from healthy donors and cancer patients. V lost 5 bases and J lost 5, with 13 bases in between. CDR1 MNHNS and CDR2 SASEGT come from the germline V gene. The CDR3 loop spans 15 amino acids. Sequencing was performed with immunoSEQ multiplex PCR; in TCRdb, only in-frame clones are kept and a portion is missing. The sample records 70,000 to 100,000 clones, about nine tenths being singletons. The source material was blood. The gene calls are TRBV6-1 and TRBJ1-6; D gene uncertain. The receptor was isolated from a man aged 50 or older in good health. The DNA for the CDR3 is TGTGCCAGCAGTACTCCCAGGTGGGATAATTCACCCCTCCACTTT. This encodes CASSTPRWDNSPLHF.